A selection of T cell receptor beta chains follows, all from one sample in a study of T cell responses to AZD1222 COVID-19 vaccine. Assay used: immunoSEQ multiplex PCR; TCRdb lists only in-frame clones, some missing. The data hold roughly 80,000 clones, with 75% to 90% observed a single time. Sequenced material: peripheral blood, taken on day 0 of AZD1222 vaccination. These receptors were obtained from an adult in good health. The CDR3 runs from the conserved cysteine through the conserved F or W. D genes are given only for firm matches. Size is stated for part of the rows, as once, few or many counts, or as a class when the clone is expanded.

TRBD1 | TRBJ1-2 | once | 12 | TRBV28 | CASNTGVYGYTF | TGTGCCAGCAATACAGGGGTATATGGCTACACCTTC
NA | TRBJ1-1 | NA | 15 | TRBV30 | CAWRTLLTKNTEAFF | TGTGCCTGGAGGACACTACTTACTAAGAACACTGAAGCTTTCTTT
NA | TRBJ1-1 | NA | 14 | TRBV5-4 | CASSFSDRNTEAFF | TGTGCCAGCAGCTTTAGTGACAGGAACACTGAAGCTTTCTTT
NA | TRBJ1-1 | NA | 13 | TRBV10-3 | CAISEARDTEAFF | TGTGCCATCAGTGAGGCCAGGGACACTGAAGCTTTCTTT
NA | TRBJ1-1 | NA | 13 | TRBV29-1 | CSVVRHLNTEAFF | TGCAGCGTTGTGCGGCACTTGAACACTGAAGCTTTCTTT
TRBD1 | TRBJ1-2 | NA | 14 | TRBV28 | CASSQGATNYGYTF | TGTGCCAGCAGTCAGGGGGCGACCAACTATGGCTACACCTTC
NA | TRBJ1-4 | NA | 10 | TRBV2 | CASVGEKLFF | TGTGCCAGCGTGGGGGAAAAACTGTTTTTT
NA | TRBJ1-6 | NA | 17 | TRBV11-2 | CASGFSLTTAINSPLHF | TGTGCCAGCGGTTTCTCACTCACAACAGCGATTAATTCACCCCTCCACTTT
NA | TRBJ1-5 | NA | 13 | TRBV27 | CASSRGPNQPQHF | TGTGCCAGCAGTCGTGGTCCAAATCAGCCCCAGCATTTT
TRBD1 | TRBJ1-5 | medium-sized | 13 | TRBV19 | CASAGGRALPQHF | TGTGCCAGTGCAGGGGGGCGGGCACTGCCCCAGCATTTT
NA | TRBJ2-1 | NA | 15 | TRBV4-2 | CASSLTRGGGNEQFF | TGTGCCAGCAGCCTCACCCGAGGGGGGGGCAATGAGCAGTTCTTC
NA | TRBJ1-2 | NA | 16 | TRBV4-3 | CASSQDRGPLYYGYTF | TGCGCCAGCAGCCAAGATCGGGGGCCTCTCTACTATGGCTACACCTTC
TRBD2 | TRBJ2-1 | NA | 13 | TRBV12-3/TRBV12-4 | CASGWGSGNEQFF | TGTGCCAGCGGGTGGGGTAGCGGGAATGAGCAGTTCTTC
TRBD1 | TRBJ1-2 | NA | 16 | TRBV3-1/TRBV3-2 | CASSQEWTGGVYGYTF | TGTGCCAGCAGCCAAGAGTGGACAGGGGGTGTCTATGGCTACACCTTC
NA | TRBJ1-1 | NA | 14 | TRBV7-6 | CASSSGPRRTEAFF | TGTGCCAGCAGCTCGGGACCGCGGCGAACTGAAGCTTTCTTT
NA | TRBJ2-3 | NA | 14 | TRBV6-2/TRBV6-3 | CASSTGLLTDTQYF | TGTGCCAGCAGCACGGGACTCCTCACAGATACGCAGTATTTT
TRBD1 | TRBJ1-2 | NA | 15 | TRBV30 | CAWSLRDRGQDGYTF | TGTGCCTGGAGCCTACGGGACAGGGGGCAGGATGGCTACACCTTC
NA | TRBJ1-4 | NA | 16 | TRBV19 | CASSDAPRGSNEKLFF | TGTGCCAGTAGTGACGCCCCGCGGGGGTCTAATGAAAAACTGTTTTTT
TRBD1 | TRBJ2-7 | NA | 17 | TRBV7-9 | CASSARDRGTGGYEQYF | TGTGCCAGCAGCGCCCGGGACAGGGGCACGGGGGGGTACGAGCAGTACTTC
TRBD1 | TRBJ2-2 | NA | 17 | TRBV4-1 | CASSQAPGTAVTGELFF | TGCGCCAGCAGCCAAGCCCCGGGGACAGCCGTTACCGGGGAGCTGTTTTTT
NA | TRBJ1-2 | once | 16 | TRBV3-1/TRBV3-2 | CASSQGGTYLNYGYTF | TGTGCCAGCAGCCAAGGAGGCACCTACCTTAACTATGGCTACACCTTC
TRBD2 | TRBJ2-1 | NA | 16 | TRBV3-1/TRBV3-2 | CASSQGLAGGRYEQFF | TGTGCCAGCAGCCAGGGACTAGCGGGGGGGCGGTATGAGCAGTTCTTC